The entry below describes one T cell receptor beta chain. No antigen is known for it. The sequenced template was cDNA made from the entire isolated RNA. Only in-frame clones appear in the TCRdb table, and some are missing; sequencing was by immunoSEQ multiplex PCR. This table holds 500,000 to 850,000 clones, around 15% found once. V lost 3 bases to trimming and J lost 3 bases; unmatched junction nucleotides: 7. This CDR3 region has 17 residues. From germline, CDR1 is SGHRS and CDR2 YFSETQ. The data stem from a study of beta chain features in type 1 diabetes. General study results and limits: Shortening of TCRB CDR3s, moderate but significant, appeared in all four CD4+ subsets of Type 1 diabetes patients.

The chain couples TRBV5-1 to TRBJ2-3; 13 nucleotides line up with TRBD2. This clonotype was obtained from a man aged 18-30 years with type 1 diabetes. Sequencing used naive CD4+ T cells from blood. CDR3 residues: CASSSQTSGGPTDTQYF. The CDR3 nucleotides read TGCGCCAGCAGCTCCCAGACTAGCGGGGGGCCAACAGATACGCAGTATTTT.